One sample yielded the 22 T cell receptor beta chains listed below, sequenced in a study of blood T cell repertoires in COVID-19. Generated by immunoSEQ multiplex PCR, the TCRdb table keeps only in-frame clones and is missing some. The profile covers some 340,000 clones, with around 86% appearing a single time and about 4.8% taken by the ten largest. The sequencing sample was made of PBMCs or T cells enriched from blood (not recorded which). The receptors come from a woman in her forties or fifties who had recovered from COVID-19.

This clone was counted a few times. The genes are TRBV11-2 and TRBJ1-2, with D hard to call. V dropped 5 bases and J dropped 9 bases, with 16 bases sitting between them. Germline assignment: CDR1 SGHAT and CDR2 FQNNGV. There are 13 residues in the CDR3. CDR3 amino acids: CASSHRQENSYTF. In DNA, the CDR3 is TGTGCCAGCAGCCACCGGCAGGAAAATAGCTACACCTTC.

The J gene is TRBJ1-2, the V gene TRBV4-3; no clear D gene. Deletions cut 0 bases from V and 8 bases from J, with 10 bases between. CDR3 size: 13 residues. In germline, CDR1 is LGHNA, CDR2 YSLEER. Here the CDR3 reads CASSQDIGVGYTF. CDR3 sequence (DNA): TGCGCCAGCAGCCAAGATATCGGAGTCGGCTACACCTTC.

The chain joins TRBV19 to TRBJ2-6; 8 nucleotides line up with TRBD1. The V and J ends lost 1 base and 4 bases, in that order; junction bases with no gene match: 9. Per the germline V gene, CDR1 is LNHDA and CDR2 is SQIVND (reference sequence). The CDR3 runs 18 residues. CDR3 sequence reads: CASSIVAGGTGGANVLTF. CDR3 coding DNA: TGTGCCAGTAGTATAGTGGCAGGGGGCACGGGAGGGGCCAACGTCCTGACTTTC. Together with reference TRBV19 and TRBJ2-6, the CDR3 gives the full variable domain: DGGITQSPKYLFRKEGQNVTLSCEQNLNHDAMYWYRQDPGQGLRLIYYSQIVNDFQKGDIAEGYSVSREKKESFPLTVTSAQKNPTAFYLCASSIVAGGTGGANVLTFGAGSRLTVL.

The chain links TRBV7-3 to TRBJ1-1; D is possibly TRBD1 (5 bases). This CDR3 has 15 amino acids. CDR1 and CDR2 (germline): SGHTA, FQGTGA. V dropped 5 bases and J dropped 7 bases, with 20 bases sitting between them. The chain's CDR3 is CASSKTRGLESEAFF. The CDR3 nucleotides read TGTGCCAGCAGCAAAACAAGGGGCTTGGAAAGTGAAGCTTTCTTT.

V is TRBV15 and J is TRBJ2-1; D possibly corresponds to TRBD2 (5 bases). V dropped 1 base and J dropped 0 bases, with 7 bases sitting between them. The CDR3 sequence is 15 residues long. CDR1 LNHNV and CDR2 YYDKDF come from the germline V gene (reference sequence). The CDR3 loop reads CATSRGGSSYNEQFF. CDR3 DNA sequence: TGTGCCACCAGCAGAGGTGGGAGCTCCTACAATGAGCAGTTCTTC.

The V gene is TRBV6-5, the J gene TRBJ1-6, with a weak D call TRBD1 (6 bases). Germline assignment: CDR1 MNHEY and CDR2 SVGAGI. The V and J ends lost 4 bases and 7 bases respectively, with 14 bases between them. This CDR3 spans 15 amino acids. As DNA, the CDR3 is TGTGCCAGCAGTTCCGGCTGGGACACAAATTCACCCCTCCACTTT. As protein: CASSSGWDTNSPLHF.

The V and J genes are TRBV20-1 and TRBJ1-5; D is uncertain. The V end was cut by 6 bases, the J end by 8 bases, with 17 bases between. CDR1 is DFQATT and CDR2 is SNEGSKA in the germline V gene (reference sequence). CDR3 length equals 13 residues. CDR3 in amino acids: CSASGTAEEPQHF. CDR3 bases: TGCAGTGCAAGTGGCACCGCGGAGGAGCCCCAGCATTTT.

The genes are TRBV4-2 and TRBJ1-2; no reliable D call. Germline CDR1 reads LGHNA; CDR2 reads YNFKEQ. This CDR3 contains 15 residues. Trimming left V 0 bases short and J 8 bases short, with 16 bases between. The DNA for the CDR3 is TGTGCCAGCAGCCAAGATTGGGGAGGGTTAGAGGGCTACACCTTC. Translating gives CASSQDWGGLEGYTF.

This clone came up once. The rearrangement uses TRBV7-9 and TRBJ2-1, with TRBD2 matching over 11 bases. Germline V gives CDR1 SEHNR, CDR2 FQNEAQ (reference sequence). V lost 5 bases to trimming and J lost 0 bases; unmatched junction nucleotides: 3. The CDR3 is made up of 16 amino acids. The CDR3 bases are TGTGCCAGCAGCAAGCTAGCGGGGGGCTCCTACAATGAGCAGTTCTTC. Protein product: CASSKLAGGSYNEQFF. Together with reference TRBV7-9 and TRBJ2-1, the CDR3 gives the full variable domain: DTGVSQNPRHKITKRGQNVTFRCDPISEHNRLYWYRQTLGQGPEFLTYFQNEAQLEKSRLLSDRFSAERPKGSFSTLEIQRTEQGDSAMYLCASSKLAGGSYNEQFFGPGTRLTVL.

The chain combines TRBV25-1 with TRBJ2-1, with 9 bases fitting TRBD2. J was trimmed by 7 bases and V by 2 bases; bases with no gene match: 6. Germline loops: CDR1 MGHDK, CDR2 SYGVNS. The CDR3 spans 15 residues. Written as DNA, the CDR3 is TGTGCCAGCAGTGAAGACCTAGCGGGAATGAATGAGCAGTTCTTC. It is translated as CASSEDLAGMNEQFF.

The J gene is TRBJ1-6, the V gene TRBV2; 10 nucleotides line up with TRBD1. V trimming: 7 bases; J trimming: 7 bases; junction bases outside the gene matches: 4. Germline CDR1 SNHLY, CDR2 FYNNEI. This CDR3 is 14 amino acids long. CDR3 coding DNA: TGTGCCAGCACCGGACAGGGGGACAATTCACCCCTCCACTTT. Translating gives CASTGQGDNSPLHF.

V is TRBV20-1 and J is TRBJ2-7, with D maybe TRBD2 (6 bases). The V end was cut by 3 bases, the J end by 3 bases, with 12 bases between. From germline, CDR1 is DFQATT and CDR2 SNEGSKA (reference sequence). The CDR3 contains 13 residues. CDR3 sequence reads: CSASETGLYEQYF. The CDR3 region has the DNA TGCAGTGCTAGTGAAACGGGACTCTACGAGCAGTACTTC.

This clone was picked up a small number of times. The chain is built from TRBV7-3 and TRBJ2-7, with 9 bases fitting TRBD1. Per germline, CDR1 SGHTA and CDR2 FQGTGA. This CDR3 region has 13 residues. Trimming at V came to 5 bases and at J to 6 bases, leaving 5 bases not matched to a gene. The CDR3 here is CASSRDRGGEQYF. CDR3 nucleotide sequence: TGTGCCAGCAGCAGAGACAGGGGGGGCGAGCAGTACTTC.

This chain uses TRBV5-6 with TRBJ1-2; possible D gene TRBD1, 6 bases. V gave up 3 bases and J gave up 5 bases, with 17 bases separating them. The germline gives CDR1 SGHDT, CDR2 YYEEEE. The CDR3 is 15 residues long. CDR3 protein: CASSSSSDSRYGYTF. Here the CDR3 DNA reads TGTGCCAGCAGCTCATCTTCGGACAGCCGATATGGCTACACCTTC.

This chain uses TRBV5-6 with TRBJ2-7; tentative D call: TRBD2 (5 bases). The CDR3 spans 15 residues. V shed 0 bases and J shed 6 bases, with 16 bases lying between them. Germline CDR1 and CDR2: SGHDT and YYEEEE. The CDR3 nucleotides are TGTGCCAGCAGCTTGGTTTCGGGGATTAGGACCGAGCAGTACTTC. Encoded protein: CASSLVSGIRTEQYF.

In DNA form, the CDR3 reads TGTGCCTGGAACCTCGGGACTAGCGGGAGATACACCGGGGAGCTGTTTTTT. Translated, it gives CAWNLGTSGRYTGELFF. V gene TRBV30 combines with J gene TRBJ2-2, with 14 bases identical to TRBD2. Losses at the gene ends were 4 bases for V and 3 bases for J; bases not matched to a gene: 7. Germline V CDR1 and CDR2: GTSNPN, SVGIG (reference sequence). This CDR3 region has 17 residues.

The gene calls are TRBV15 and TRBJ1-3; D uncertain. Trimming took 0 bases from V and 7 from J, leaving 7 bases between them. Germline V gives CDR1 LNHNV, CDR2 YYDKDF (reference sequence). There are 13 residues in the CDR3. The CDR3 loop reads CATSRDPRNTIYF. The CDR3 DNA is TGTGCCACCAGCAGAGATCCCAGGAACACCATATATTTT.

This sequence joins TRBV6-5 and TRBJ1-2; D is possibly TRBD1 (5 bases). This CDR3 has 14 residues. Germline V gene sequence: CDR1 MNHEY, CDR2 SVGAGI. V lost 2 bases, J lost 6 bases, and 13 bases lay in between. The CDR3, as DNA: TGTGCCAGCAGTTACGACCAGGGATCCGATGGCTACACCTTC. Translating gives CASSYDQGSDGYTF.

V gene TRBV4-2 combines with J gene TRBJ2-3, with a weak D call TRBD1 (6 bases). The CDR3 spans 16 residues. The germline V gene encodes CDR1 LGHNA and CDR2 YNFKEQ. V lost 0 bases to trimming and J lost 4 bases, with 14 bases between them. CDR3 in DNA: TGTGCCAGCAGCCAAGAGTCGGGTCAGGGGTCAGATACGCAGTATTTT. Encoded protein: CASSQESGQGSDTQYF.

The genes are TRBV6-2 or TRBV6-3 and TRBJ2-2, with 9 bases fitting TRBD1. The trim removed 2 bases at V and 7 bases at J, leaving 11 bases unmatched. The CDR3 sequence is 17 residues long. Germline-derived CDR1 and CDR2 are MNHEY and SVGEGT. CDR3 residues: CASSYPRDRVTIGELFF. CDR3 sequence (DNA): TGTGCCAGCAGTTACCCTCGGGACAGGGTTACCATCGGGGAGCTGTTTTTT.

CDR3 sequence reads: CASSLAKGQGYEQYF. Written as DNA, the CDR3 is TGTGCCAGCAGCTTAGCAAAGGGACAGGGGTACGAGCAGTACTTC. This chain connects TRBV7-2 to TRBJ2-7; 10 bases line up with TRBD1. Germline V lookup: CDR1 SGHTA, CDR2 FQGNSA. Losses at the gene ends were 0 bases for V and 4 bases for J; bases not matched to a gene: 3. The CDR3 covers 15 residues. The entire variable domain, with the rest obtained from reference TRBV7-2 and TRBJ2-7, is as follows: GAGVSQSPSNKVTEKGKDVELRCDPISGHTALYWYRQSLGQGLEFLIYFQGNSAPDKSGLPSDRFSAERTGGSVSTLTIQRTQQEDSAVYLCASSLAKGQGYEQYFGPGTRLTVT.

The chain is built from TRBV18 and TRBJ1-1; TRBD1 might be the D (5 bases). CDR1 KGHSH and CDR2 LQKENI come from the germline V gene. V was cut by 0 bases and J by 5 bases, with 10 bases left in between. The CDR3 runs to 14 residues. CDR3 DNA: TGTGCCAGCTCACCACCGCCAGGGTGGACTGAAGCTTTCTTT. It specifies CASSPPPGWTEAFF.